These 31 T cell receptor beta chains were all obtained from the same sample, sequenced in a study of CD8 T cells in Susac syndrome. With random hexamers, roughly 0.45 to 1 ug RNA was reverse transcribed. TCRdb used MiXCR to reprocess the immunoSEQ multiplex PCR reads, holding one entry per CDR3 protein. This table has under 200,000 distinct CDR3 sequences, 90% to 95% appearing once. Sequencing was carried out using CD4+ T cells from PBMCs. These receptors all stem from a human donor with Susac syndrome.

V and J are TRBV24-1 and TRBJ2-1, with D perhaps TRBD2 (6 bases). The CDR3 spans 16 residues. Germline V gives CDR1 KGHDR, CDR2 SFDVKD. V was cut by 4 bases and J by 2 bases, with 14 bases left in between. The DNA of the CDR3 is TGTGCCACCAGTGACTCGCACGGGACTGCCTACAATGAGCAGTTCTTC. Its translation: CATSDSHGTAYNEQFF.

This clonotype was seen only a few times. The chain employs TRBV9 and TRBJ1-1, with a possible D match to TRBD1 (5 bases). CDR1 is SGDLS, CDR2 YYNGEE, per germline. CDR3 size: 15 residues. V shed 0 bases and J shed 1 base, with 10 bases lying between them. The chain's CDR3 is CASSVVRGGNTEAFF. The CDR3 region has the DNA TGTGCCAGCAGCGTAGTTAGGGGCGGGAACACTGAAGCTTTCTTT.

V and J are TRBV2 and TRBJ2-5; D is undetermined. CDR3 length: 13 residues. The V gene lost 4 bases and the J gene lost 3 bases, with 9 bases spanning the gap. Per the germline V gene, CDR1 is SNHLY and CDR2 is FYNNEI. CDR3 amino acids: CASSGGEKETQYF. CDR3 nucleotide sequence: TGTGCCAGCAGTGGAGGAGAAAAAGAGACCCAGTACTTC.

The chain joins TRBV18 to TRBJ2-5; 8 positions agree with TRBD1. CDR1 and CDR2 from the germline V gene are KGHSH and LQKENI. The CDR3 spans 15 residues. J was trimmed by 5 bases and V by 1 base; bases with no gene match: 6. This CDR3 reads CASSPRQGQGETQYF. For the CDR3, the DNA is TGTGCCAGCTCACCACGACAGGGGCAAGGGGAGACCCAGTACTTC.

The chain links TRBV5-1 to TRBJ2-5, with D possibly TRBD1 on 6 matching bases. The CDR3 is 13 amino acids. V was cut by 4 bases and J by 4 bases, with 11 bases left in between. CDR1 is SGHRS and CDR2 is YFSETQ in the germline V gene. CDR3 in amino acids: CASSRTVRETQYF. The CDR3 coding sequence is TGCGCCAGCAGCCGGACAGTCCGAGAGACCCAGTACTTC. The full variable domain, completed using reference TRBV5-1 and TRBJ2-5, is KAGVTQTPRYLIKTRGQQVTLSCSPISGHRSVSWYQQTPGQGLQFLFEYFSETQRNKGNFPGRFSGRQFSNSRSEMNVSTLELGDSALYLCASSRTVRETQYFGPGTRLLVL.

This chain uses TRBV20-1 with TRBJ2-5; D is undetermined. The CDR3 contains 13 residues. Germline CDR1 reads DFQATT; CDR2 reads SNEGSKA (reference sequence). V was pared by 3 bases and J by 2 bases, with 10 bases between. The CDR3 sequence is CSARSPEQETQYF. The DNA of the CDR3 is TGCAGTGCTAGGTCCCCCGAGCAAGAGACCCAGTACTTC.

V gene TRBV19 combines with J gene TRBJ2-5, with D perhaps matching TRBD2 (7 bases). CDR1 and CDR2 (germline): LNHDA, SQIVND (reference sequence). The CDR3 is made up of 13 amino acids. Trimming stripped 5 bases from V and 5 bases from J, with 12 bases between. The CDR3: CASSAGGLETQYF. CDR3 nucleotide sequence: TGTGCCAGTAGTGCCGGGGGGCTCGAGACCCAGTACTTC.

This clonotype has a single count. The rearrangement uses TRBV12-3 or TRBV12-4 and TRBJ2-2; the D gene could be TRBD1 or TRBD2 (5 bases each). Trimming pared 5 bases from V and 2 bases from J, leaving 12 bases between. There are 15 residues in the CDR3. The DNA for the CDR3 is TGTGCCAGCAGTCACGGGGCAGATAACACCGGGGAGCTGTTTTTT. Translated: CASSHGADNTGELFF.

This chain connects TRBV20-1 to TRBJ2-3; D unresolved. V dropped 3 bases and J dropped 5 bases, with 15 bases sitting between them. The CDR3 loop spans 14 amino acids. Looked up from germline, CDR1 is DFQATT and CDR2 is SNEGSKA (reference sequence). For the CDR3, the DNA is TGCAGTGCTAGGGCCCACCCGTCAGGAGATACGCAGTATTTT. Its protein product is CSARAHPSGDTQYF.

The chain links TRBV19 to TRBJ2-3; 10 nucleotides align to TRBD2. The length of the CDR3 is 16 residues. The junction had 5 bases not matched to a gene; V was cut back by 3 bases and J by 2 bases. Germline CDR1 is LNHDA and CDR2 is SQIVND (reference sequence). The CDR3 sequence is CASSIRAGGLTDTQYF. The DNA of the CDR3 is TGTGCCAGTAGTATTCGAGCGGGGGGGCTCACAGATACGCAGTATTTT.

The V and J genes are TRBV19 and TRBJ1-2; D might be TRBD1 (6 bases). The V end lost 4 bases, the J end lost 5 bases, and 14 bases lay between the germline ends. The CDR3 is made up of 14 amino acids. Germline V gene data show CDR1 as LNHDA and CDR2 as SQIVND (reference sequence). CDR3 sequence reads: CASSRLRTVYGYTF. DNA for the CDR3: TGTGCCAGTAGTAGGCTCAGGACAGTTTATGGCTACACCTTC.

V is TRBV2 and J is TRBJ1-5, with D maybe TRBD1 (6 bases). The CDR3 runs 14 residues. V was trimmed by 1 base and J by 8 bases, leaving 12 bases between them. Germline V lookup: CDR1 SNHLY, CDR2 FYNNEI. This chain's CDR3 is CASSEEQGVEPQHF. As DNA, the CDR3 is TGTGCCAGCAGTGAAGAACAGGGTGTGGAGCCCCAGCATTTT.

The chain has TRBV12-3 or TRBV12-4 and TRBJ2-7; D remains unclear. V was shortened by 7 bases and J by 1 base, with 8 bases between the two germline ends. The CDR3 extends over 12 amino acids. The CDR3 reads CASKAGSYEQYF. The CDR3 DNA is TGTGCCAGCAAGGCAGGTTCCTACGAGCAGTACTTC.

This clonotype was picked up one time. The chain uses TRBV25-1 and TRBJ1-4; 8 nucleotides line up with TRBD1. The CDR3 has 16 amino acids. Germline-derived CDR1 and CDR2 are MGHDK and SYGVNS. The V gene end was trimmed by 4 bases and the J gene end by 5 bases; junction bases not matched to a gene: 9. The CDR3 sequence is CASSGLGTGLNEKLFF. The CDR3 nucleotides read TGTGCCAGCAGTGGCCTTGGGACAGGCTTAAATGAAAAACTGTTTTTT.

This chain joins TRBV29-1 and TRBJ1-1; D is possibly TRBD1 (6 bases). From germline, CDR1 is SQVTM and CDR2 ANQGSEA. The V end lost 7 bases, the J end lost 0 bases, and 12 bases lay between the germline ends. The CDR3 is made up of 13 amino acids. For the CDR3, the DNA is TGCAGCGCCCCGGGGGGGCTGAACACTGAAGCTTTCTTT. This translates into CSAPGGLNTEAFF.

CDR3 residues: CASSPPSGRSGNTIYF. In DNA, the CDR3 is TGTGCCAGCTCACCACCGTCGGGGCGCTCTGGAAACACCATATATTTT. The rearrangement joins TRBV18 to TRBJ1-3; tentatively, D is TRBD1 (5 bases). Germline V gene sequence: CDR1 KGHSH, CDR2 LQKENI. V lost 0 bases to trimming and J lost 0 bases, with 9 bases between them. The CDR3 consists of 16 residues.

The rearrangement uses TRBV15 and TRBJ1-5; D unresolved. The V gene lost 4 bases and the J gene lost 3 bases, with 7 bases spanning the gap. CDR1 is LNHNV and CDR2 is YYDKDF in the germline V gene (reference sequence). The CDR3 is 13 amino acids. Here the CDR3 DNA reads TGTGCCACCAGCAAAGTTTACAATCAGCCCCAGCATTTT. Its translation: CATSKVYNQPQHF. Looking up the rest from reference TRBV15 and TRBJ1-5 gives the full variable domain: DAMVIQNPRYQVTQFGKPVTLSCSQTLNHNVMYWYQQKSSQAPKLLFHYYDKDFNNEADTPDNFQSRRPNTSFCFLDIRSPGLGDTAMYLCATSKVYNQPQHFGDGTRLSIL.

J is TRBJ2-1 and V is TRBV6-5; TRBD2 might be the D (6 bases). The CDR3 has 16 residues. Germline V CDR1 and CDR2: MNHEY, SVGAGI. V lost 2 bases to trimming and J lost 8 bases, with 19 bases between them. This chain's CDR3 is CASSYGTLNRGDEQFF. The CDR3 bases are TGTGCCAGCAGTTACGGGACTTTAAACCGGGGCGATGAGCAGTTCTTC.

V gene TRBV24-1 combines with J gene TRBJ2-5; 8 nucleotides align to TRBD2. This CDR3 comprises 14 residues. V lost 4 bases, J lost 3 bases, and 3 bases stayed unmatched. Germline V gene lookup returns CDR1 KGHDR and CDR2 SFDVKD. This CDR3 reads CATSDPAGEETQYF. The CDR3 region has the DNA TGTGCCACCAGTGACCCAGCGGGGGAAGAGACCCAGTACTTC.

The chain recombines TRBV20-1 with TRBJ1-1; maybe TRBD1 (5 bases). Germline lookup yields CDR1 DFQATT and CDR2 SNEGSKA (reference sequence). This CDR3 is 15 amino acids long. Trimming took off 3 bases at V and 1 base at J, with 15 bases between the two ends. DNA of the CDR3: TGCAGTGCTAGGGGGCGGAAAGGTTCGAACACTGAAGCTTTCTTT. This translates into CSARGRKGSNTEAFF.

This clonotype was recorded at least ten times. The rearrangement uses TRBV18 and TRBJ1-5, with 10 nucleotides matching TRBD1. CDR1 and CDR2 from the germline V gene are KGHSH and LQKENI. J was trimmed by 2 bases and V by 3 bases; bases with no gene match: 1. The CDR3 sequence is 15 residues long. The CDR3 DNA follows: TGTGCCAGCTCACCGGACAGGGGGGGCAATCAGCCCCAGCATTTT. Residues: CASSPDRGGNQPQHF.

In nucleotides, the CDR3 is TGTGCCAGCAGCTCACAGGGTATCAATCAGCCCCAGCATTTT. Encoded protein: CASSSQGINQPQHF. V is TRBV7-9 and J is TRBJ1-5; tentative D call: TRBD1 (6 bases). The CDR3 contains 14 residues. From germline, CDR1 is SEHNR and CDR2 FQNEAQ (reference sequence). V lost 4 bases and J lost 3, with 10 bases in between.

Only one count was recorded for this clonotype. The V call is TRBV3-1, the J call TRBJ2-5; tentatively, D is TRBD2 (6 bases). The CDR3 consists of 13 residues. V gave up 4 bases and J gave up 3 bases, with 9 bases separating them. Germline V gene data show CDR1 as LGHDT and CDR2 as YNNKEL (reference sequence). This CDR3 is CASSRDFEETQYF. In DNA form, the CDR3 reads TGTGCCAGCAGCCGGGACTTCGAAGAGACCCAGTACTTC.

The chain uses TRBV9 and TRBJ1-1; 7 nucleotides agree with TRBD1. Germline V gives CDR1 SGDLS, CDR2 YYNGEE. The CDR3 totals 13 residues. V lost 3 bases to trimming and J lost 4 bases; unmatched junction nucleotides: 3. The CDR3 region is CASSAGQSTEAFF. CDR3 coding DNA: TGTGCCAGCAGCGCGGGACAGAGCACTGAAGCTTTCTTT.

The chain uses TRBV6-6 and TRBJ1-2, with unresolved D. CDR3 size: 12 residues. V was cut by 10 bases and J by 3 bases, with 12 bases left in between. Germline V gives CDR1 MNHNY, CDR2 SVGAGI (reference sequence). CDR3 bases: TGTGCCACGACGACCCGAGACTATGGCTACACCTTC. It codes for CATTTRDYGYTF.

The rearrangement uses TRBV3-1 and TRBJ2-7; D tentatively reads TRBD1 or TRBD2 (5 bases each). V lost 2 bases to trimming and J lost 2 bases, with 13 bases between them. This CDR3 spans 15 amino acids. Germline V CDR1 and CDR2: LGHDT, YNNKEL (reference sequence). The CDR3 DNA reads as TGTGCCAGCAGCCAAAATCCGGGGCCCGCCTACGAGCAGTACTTC. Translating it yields CASSQNPGPAYEQYF.

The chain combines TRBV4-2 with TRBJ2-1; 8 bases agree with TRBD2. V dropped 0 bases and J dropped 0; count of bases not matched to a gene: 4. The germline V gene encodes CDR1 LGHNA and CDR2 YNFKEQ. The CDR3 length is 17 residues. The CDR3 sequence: CASSQDGSGVSYNEQFF. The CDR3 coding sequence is TGTGCCAGCAGCCAAGATGGTAGCGGGGTCTCCTACAATGAGCAGTTCTTC.

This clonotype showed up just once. CDR3 amino acids: CASSPGQGPKNIQYF. DNA for the CDR3: TGTGCCAGCAGCCCCGGACAGGGTCCCAAAAACATTCAGTACTTC. The chain is built from TRBV3-1 and TRBJ2-4; 8 nucleotides line up with TRBD1. The germline V gene has CDR1 LGHDT and CDR2 YNNKEL (reference sequence). The CDR3 is 15 residues long. Trimming at V came to 4 bases and at J to 2 bases, leaving 4 bases not matched to a gene.

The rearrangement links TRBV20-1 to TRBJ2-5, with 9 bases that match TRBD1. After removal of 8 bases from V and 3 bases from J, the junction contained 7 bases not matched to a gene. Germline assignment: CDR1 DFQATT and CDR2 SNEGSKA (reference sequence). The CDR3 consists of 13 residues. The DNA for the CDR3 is TGCAGTTCGAGTGGGACAGGGAAAGAGACCCAGTACTTC. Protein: CSSSGTGKETQYF.

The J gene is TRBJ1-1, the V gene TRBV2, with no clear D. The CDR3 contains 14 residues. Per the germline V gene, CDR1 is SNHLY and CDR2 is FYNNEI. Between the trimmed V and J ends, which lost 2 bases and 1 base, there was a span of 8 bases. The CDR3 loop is CASSERRRNTEAFF. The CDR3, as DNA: TGTGCCAGCAGTGAAAGGCGGCGGAACACTGAAGCTTTCTTT.

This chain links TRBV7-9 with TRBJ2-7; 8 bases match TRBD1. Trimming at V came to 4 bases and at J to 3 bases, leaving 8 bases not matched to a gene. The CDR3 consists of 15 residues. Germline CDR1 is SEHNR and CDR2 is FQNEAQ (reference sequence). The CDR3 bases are TGTGCCAGCAGCTCGAAACCGGGACAGGACTACGAGCAGTACTTC. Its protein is CASSSKPGQDYEQYF.